The 2 T cell receptor beta chains below all came from one sample that was sequenced in a study of blood T cells in healthy people across ages. It was with a sample-barcoded 5' primer and a J-beta primer mix that a second PCR of roughly 7 to 12 cycles was run. TCRdb ran MiXCR on the 5' RACE reads and lists one entry per CDR3 protein. The table shows about 1.6 million distinct CDR3 sequences, with about 35% occurring only once. The sequencing sample was made of blood. The receptors come from a young woman in good health.

This clonotype was seen a handful of times. The chain carries TRBV7-2 and TRBJ2-7, with TRBD1 identical over 9 bases. This CDR3 has 14 residues. Germline V CDR1 and CDR2: SGHTA, FQGNSA. Germline trimming cut 1 base from V and 5 bases from J; bases unmatched to any gene: 3. CDR3 nucleotides: TGTGCCAGCAGCTTAGACAGGGGGCGGAACGAGCAGTACTTC. Amino acid sequence: CASSLDRGRNEQYF. The whole variable domain, filled in from reference TRBV7-2 and TRBJ2-7, reads GAGVSQSPSNKVTEKGKDVELRCDPISGHTALYWYRQSLGQGLEFLIYFQGNSAPDKSGLPSDRFSAERTGGSVSTLTIQRTQQEDSAVYLCASSLDRGRNEQYFGPGTRLTVT.

This clonotype showed up many times. The chain combines TRBV29-1 with TRBJ2-7; possibly TRBD2 for D (7 bases). The CDR3 has 14 residues. Trimming removed 6 bases from V and 0 bases from J, with 15 bases in between. Germline V gives CDR1 SQVTM, CDR2 ANQGSEA. The DNA of the CDR3 is TGCAGCGTAATCGCGGGGGCAAGCTCCTACGAGCAGTACTTC. Encoded protein: CSVIAGASSYEQYF.